This is a list of T cell receptor beta chains from one sample in a study of blood T cell repertoires in COVID-19. Sequencing used immunoSEQ multiplex PCR; TCRdb keeps in-frame clones, though not all of them. The sample lists over 150,000 clones; 82% were seen once. Sequencing input: peripheral blood. These TCRs come from a human donor with acute or convalescent COVID-19. The donor label of this sample is uncertain. Each CDR3 is given with its conserved first and last residue. A D gene is named only where the DNA matches it firmly. Some rows mark clone size as missing; the rest say once, few, many or name a class of expanded clone.

D gene: -
J gene: TRBJ2-2
V gene: TRBV3-1/TRBV3-2
clone size: -
CDR3 protein: CASSLWRAPITGELFF
CDR3 DNA: TGTGCCAGCAGCCTCTGGAGGGCCCCTATAACCGGGGAGCTGTTTTTT

D gene: -
J gene: TRBJ1-3
V gene: TRBV4-1
clone size: -
CDR3 protein: CASSQTDDSSAGNTIYF
CDR3 DNA: TGCGCCAGCAGCCAGACAGATGACAGTTCGGCTGGAAACACCATATATTTT

D gene: -
J gene: TRBJ1-2
V gene: TRBV28
clone size: -
CDR3 protein: CASSPLLGYGYTF
CDR3 DNA: TGTGCCAGCAGTCCTTTACTCGGCTATGGCTACACCTTC

D gene: TRBD1
J gene: TRBJ2-7
V gene: TRBV2
clone size: -
CDR3 protein: CASSEQGASYEQYF
CDR3 DNA: TGTGCCAGCAGTGAACAGGGGGCCTCCTACGAGCAGTACTTC

D gene: -
J gene: TRBJ1-1
V gene: TRBV27
clone size: -
CDR3 protein: CASSLEGLLSGTEAFF
CDR3 DNA: TGTGCCAGCAGTTTAGAAGGGCTACTAAGCGGCACTGAAGCTTTCTTT

D gene: TRBD1
J gene: TRBJ1-2
V gene: TRBV6-6
clone size: once
CDR3 protein: CASRGQGANYGYTF
CDR3 DNA: TGTGCCAGCAGGGGACAGGGGGCAAACTATGGCTACACCTTC

D gene: TRBD1
J gene: TRBJ1-5
V gene: TRBV10-3
clone size: -
CDR3 protein: CAISGGQGMGQPQHF
CDR3 DNA: TGTGCCATCAGTGGGGGACAGGGGATGGGTCAGCCCCAGCATTTT

D gene: -
J gene: TRBJ1-2
V gene: TRBV28
clone size: -
CDR3 protein: CASSFGMHGYTF
CDR3 DNA: TGTGCCAGCAGTTTCGGGATGCATGGCTACACCTTC

D gene: TRBD2
J gene: TRBJ2-1
V gene: TRBV7-9
clone size: -
CDR3 protein: CASSRTVAGGNEQFF
CDR3 DNA: TGTGCCAGCAGCCGTACGGTAGCGGGAGGGAATGAGCAGTTCTTC

D gene: -
J gene: TRBJ1-2
V gene: TRBV12-3/TRBV12-4
clone size: -
CDR3 protein: CASSLMEMSYTF
CDR3 DNA: TGTGCCAGCAGTTTAATGGAGATGAGCTACACCTTC

D gene: TRBD2
J gene: TRBJ2-3
V gene: TRBV11-2
clone size: -
CDR3 protein: CASSPLAGGTDTQYF
CDR3 DNA: TGTGCCAGCAGCCCCCTAGCGGGAGGGACAGATACGCAGTATTTT

D gene: -
J gene: TRBJ2-7
V gene: TRBV25-1
clone size: -
CDR3 protein: CASRDQVYEQYF
CDR3 DNA: TGTGCCAGCAGGGATCAGGTCTACGAGCAGTACTTC

D gene: -
J gene: TRBJ1-3
V gene: TRBV3-1/TRBV3-2
clone size: -
CDR3 protein: CASSQGGTASGNTIYF
CDR3 DNA: TGTGCCAGCAGCCAAGGTGGCACCGCATCTGGAAACACCATATATTTT

D gene: -
J gene: TRBJ2-5
V gene: TRBV5-6
clone size: -
CDR3 protein: CASSLEEWRETQYF
CDR3 DNA: TGTGCCAGCAGCTTGGAAGAGTGGCGGGAGACCCAGTACTTC

D gene: TRBD2
J gene: TRBJ2-1
V gene: TRBV14
clone size: -
CDR3 protein: CASRLAGGKTLFF
CDR3 DNA: TGTGCCAGCAGGCTAGCGGGAGGTAAAACCTTGTTCTTC

D gene: TRBD2
J gene: TRBJ2-1
V gene: TRBV5-6
clone size: -
CDR3 protein: CASTHRTSVNNEQFF
CDR3 DNA: TGTGCCAGCACCCACCGGACTAGCGTGAACAATGAGCAGTTCTTC

D gene: -
J gene: TRBJ1-5
V gene: TRBV2
clone size: once
CDR3 protein: CASSEQGLGQPQHF
CDR3 DNA: TGTGCCAGCAGTGAACAGGGACTCGGACAGCCCCAGCATTTT

D gene: TRBD2
J gene: TRBJ2-1
V gene: TRBV10-3
clone size: -
CDR3 protein: CAISESIAGGPNEQFF
CDR3 DNA: TGTGCCATCAGTGAGTCCATAGCGGGAGGGCCCAATGAGCAGTTCTTC

D gene: -
J gene: TRBJ1-5
V gene: TRBV10-3
clone size: -
CDR3 protein: CAISGVGGEQPQHF
CDR3 DNA: TGTGCCATCAGTGGAGTTGGTGGAGAACAGCCCCAGCATTTT

D gene: -
J gene: TRBJ2-7
V gene: TRBV19
clone size: -
CDR3 protein: CASSIQLAGGYEQYF
CDR3 DNA: TGTGCCAGTAGTATCCAACTAGCCGGGGGTTACGAGCAGTACTTC

D gene: TRBD2
J gene: TRBJ2-7
V gene: TRBV27
clone size: -
CDR3 protein: CASSLGTSRIYEQYF
CDR3 DNA: TGTGCCAGCAGTTTAGGGACTAGCAGAATATACGAGCAGTACTTC

D gene: TRBD2
J gene: TRBJ2-1
V gene: TRBV6-6
clone size: -
CDR3 protein: CASSHSGGSYNEQFF
CDR3 DNA: TGTGCCAGCAGCCATTCGGGAGGCTCCTACAATGAGCAGTTCTTC

D gene: -
J gene: TRBJ1-4
V gene: TRBV11-2
clone size: -
CDR3 protein: CASSLEGGLGLFF
CDR3 DNA: TGTGCCAGCAGCTTAGAGGGAGGTCTGGGACTGTTTTTT

D gene: TRBD2
J gene: TRBJ2-7
V gene: TRBV3-1/TRBV3-2
clone size: -
CDR3 protein: CASSQDRAGEEQYF
CDR3 DNA: TGTGCCAGCAGCCAAGATCGAGCGGGGGAAGAGCAGTACTTC

D gene: -
J gene: TRBJ1-2
V gene: TRBV6-5
clone size: -
CDR3 protein: CASSLSRGNQAGYTF
CDR3 DNA: TGTGCCAGCAGTTTGTCAAGGGGAAATCAAGCTGGCTACACCTTC

D gene: -
J gene: TRBJ1-1
V gene: TRBV7-2
clone size: -
CDR3 protein: CASSQVHGIRFTEAFF
CDR3 DNA: TGTGCCAGCAGCCAGGTCCACGGGATAAGGTTCACTGAAGCTTTCTTT

D gene: TRBD1
J gene: TRBJ1-5
V gene: TRBV6-2/TRBV6-3
clone size: -
CDR3 protein: CASSYDRGNQPQHF
CDR3 DNA: TGTGCCAGCAGTTACGACAGGGGCAATCAGCCCCAGCATTTT

D gene: TRBD1
J gene: TRBJ1-1
V gene: TRBV5-8
clone size: -
CDR3 protein: CASSIPGQGITNTEAFF
CDR3 DNA: TGTGCCAGCAGCATACCGGGACAGGGGATTACGAACACTGAAGCTTTCTTT

D gene: -
J gene: TRBJ2-1
V gene: TRBV11-3
clone size: -
CDR3 protein: CASSLSGLGYNEQFF
CDR3 DNA: TGTGCCAGCAGCTTAAGCGGGTTGGGGTACAATGAGCAGTTCTTC

D gene: TRBD2
J gene: TRBJ2-2
V gene: TRBV7-9
clone size: -
CDR3 protein: CASSFGAGGSTGELFF
CDR3 DNA: TGTGCCAGCAGCTTTGGGGCGGGAGGAAGTACCGGGGAGCTGTTTTTT

D gene: -
J gene: TRBJ2-1
V gene: TRBV11-1
clone size: -
CDR3 protein: CASSSQQGPYNEQFF
CDR3 DNA: TGTGCCAGCAGCTCACAACAGGGACCCTACAATGAGCAGTTCTTC

D gene: -
J gene: TRBJ2-1
V gene: TRBV18
clone size: -
CDR3 protein: CASSTALDNEQFF
CDR3 DNA: TGTGCCAGCTCAACGGCACTAGACAATGAGCAGTTCTTC

D gene: -
J gene: TRBJ1-3
V gene: TRBV6-5
clone size: -
CDR3 protein: CASSYGGVGGNTIYF
CDR3 DNA: TGTGCCAGCAGTTACGGGGGGGTAGGTGGAAACACCATATATTTT

D gene: TRBD2
J gene: TRBJ2-3
V gene: TRBV5-1
clone size: -
CDR3 protein: CASSAASSGSSTDTQYF
CDR3 DNA: TGCGCCAGCAGCGCCGCCTCTAGCGGGAGTTCCACAGATACGCAGTATTTT

D gene: TRBD1
J gene: TRBJ1-1
V gene: TRBV23-1
clone size: -
CDR3 protein: CASRDRGEAEAFF
CDR3 DNA: TGCGCCAGCAGGGACAGGGGAGAGGCTGAAGCTTTCTTT

D gene: -
J gene: TRBJ1-6
V gene: TRBV2
clone size: once
CDR3 protein: CASLTGSLGNSPLHF
CDR3 DNA: TGTGCCAGCCTCACAGGGAGTCTCGGGAATTCACCCCTCCACTTT

D gene: -
J gene: TRBJ2-2
V gene: TRBV12-5
clone size: -
CDR3 protein: CASGLVSNGGELFF
CDR3 DNA: TGTGCTAGTGGTTTGGTTTCAAACGGCGGGGAGCTGTTTTTT

D gene: TRBD2
J gene: TRBJ2-3
V gene: TRBV5-1
clone size: -
CDR3 protein: CASSLVGGASGTRTDTQYF
CDR3 DNA: TGCGCCAGCAGCTTGGTCGGGGGGGCTAGCGGGACTCGCACAGATACGCAGTATTTT

D gene: -
J gene: TRBJ1-1
V gene: TRBV2
clone size: few
CDR3 protein: CASSEVQKNTEAFF
CDR3 DNA: TGTGCCAGCAGTGAAGTACAGAAGAACACTGAAGCTTTCTTT

D gene: -
J gene: TRBJ1-2
V gene: TRBV6-2/TRBV6-3
clone size: -
CDR3 protein: CASSYSPGRGLYGYTF
CDR3 DNA: TGTGCCAGCAGTTACAGCCCAGGGAGAGGACTATATGGCTACACCTTC